This T cell receptor (beta chain) was sequenced during a study of beta chain features in type 1 diabetes (dated by TCRdb to the late 2010s). At the level of the whole study: Patients and healthy donors did not differ in mean age, gender distribution, total cell number or subset yield. A total of roughly 100 million sorted cells were examined across all samples, and the number of cells per subset was strongly correlated with RNA yield. In the study, TCRB repertoires of sorted circulating CD4+ T cell subsets from recently diagnosed type 1 diabetes patients were compared with those of matched healthy donors. Regulatory and stem cell-like memory subsets were obtained from only 8 patients and roughly eight healthy donors, while naive and central memory subsets were obtained from all 28 donors.

Each donor gave one peripheral blood draw, roughly 110 mL on average, collected into heparinised tubes. A BD FACSAria II and a panel including CD45RO, CCR7, CD25, CD127, CD95 and CD27 were used to sort naive, central memory, regulatory and stem cell-like memory CD4+ T cells. A purity above 95% was achieved for all sorted populations. PBMCs were isolated immediately by Lymphoprep density gradient centrifugation and stained directly without culture. So that batch effects would be minimized, each experiment stained and sorted samples in pairs, pairing one healthy donor with one patient. In the case of this clone: Its specific antigen is unknown. A junction end diverges from the germline sequence, so it may reflect a read error.

CDR1 and CDR2 are drawn from the germline V gene (reference sequence): LNHDA, SQIVND. CDR3 length: 11 amino acids, cysteine to phenylalanine. Of the read, only the CDR3 DNA is kept; its 33 bases are in frame from base 1. All of the isolated RNA was reverse transcribed with the High Capacity cDNA Reverse Transcription Kit, so expressed TCRB transcripts were sequenced. Naive, central memory and regulatory T cell samples underwent deep immunoSEQ sequencing, averaging approximately 3.3 million total reads per sample. Sorted cells were lysed in RLT buffer, and RNA was extracted using DNase-treated RNeasy Micro or Mini kits according to cell number. To prevent cross-contamination, each cell subset was processed individually, whereas patient and healthy donor samples were processed jointly. The immunoSEQ multiplex PCR was used to amplify TCRB sequences from cDNA, yielding 87-bp fragments that span the CDR3 region. Sequencing of the amplicons was performed on the Illumina HiSeq platform. As for the original processing: Synthetic template baselines were used to correct PCR bias computationally, reads within Hamming distance 2 were collapsed, and singletons that could not be merged were discarded. By aligning reads against IMGT, V, D and J genes, CDR3 length, and insertions or deletions at six rearrangement sites were assigned. Within each subset, clonotype counts were normalized to the number of sorted cells before true diversity and Gini coefficients were calculated with the tcR R package. Repertoire sharing was quantified using the overlap coefficient calculated on TCRB nucleotide sequences. As a proxy for the pre-selection repertoire, out-of-frame TCRB sequences from naive cells were analyzed. The clones in this table, taken by TCRdb from immuneACCESS, are in-frame only. Not every clone is retained; where verified, under half of the shortfall comes from an unresolved V gene, and the cause of the rest is unknown. V and J calls and clone size are given by that table; D and trimming were obtained from the DNA. This sample holds around 500,000 clones; 11% were observed only once. The top ten clonotypes cover approximately 0.05% of the sample.

What the authors observed across the whole study: Fewer insertions and more nucleotide deletions at VDJ recombination sites were observed in patients with type 1 diabetes, implying thymic rearrangement abnormalities. A moderate but significant shortening of TCRB CDR3 length was observed in type 1 diabetes patients in all four CD4+ subsets. Naive, central memory and regulatory TCRB repertoires appeared to be more similar among patients than among healthy donors. PCR might favor shorter templates, but patient and control samples were amplified and corrected together, so any skew would affect both groups equally. HLA sub-analyses involved small numbers of individuals, so any influence of HLA type on TCRB rearrangement remained unresolved. Because cDNA was sequenced instead of genomic DNA, activated cells with high expression could be over-represented, although the groups did not differ in activation or CD3 levels.

This chain joins TRBV19 to TRBJ1-1, with the D segment identity uncertain. This TCR was sampled from a woman younger than 30 in good health. Source material: naive CD4+ T cells from blood. Taken with the paper, the label for cell subset or site translates to: true naive CD4+ T cells. Read as DNA, the sequence is TGTGCCAGTAGTATAGGTGTGCAGTTCTCGTTT. Its translation is CASSIGVQFSF.